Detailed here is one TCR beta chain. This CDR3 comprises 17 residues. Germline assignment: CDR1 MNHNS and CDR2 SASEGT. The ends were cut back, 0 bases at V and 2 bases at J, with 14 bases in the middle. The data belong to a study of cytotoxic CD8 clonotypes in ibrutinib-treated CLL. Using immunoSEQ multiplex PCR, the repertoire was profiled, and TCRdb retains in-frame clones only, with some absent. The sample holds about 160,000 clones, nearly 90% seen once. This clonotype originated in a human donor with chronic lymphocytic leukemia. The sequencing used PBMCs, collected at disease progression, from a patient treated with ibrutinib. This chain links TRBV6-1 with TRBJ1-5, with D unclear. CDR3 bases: TGTGCCAGCAGTGAAGCGCTCGGCGGAACGGGCAATCAGCCCCAGCATTTT. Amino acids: CASSEALGGTGNQPQHF.